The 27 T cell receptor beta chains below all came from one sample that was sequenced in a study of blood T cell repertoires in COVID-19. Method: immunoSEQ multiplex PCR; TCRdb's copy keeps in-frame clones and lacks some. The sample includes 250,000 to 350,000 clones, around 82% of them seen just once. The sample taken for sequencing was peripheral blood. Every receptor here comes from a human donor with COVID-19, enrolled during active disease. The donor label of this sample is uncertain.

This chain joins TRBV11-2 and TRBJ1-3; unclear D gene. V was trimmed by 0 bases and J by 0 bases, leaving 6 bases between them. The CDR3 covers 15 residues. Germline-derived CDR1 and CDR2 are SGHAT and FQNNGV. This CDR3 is CASSLDLRSGNTIYF. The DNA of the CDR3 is TGTGCCAGCAGCTTAGATCTGCGCTCTGGAAACACCATATATTTT.

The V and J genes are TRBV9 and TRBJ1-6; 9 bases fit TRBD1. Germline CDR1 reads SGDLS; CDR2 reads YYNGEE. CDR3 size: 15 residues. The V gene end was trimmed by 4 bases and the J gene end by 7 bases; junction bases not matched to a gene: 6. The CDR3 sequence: CASSPTGTGNSPLHF. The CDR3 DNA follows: TGTGCCAGCAGCCCCACCGGGACAGGGAATTCACCCCTCCACTTT.

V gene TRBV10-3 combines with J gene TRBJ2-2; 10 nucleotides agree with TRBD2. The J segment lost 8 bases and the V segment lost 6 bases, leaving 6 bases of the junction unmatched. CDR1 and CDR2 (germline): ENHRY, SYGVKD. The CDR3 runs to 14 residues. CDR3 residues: CAISGLAEGGELFF. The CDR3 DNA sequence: TGTGCCATCAGCGGACTAGCGGAGGGGGGGGAGCTGTTTTTT.

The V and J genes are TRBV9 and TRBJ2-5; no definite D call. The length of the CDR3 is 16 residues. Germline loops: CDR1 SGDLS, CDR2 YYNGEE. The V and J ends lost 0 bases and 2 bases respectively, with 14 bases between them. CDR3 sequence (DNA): TGTGCCAGCAGCGTAGGGTCGTCTCCCCAGCAAGAGACCCAGTACTTC. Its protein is CASSVGSSPQQETQYF. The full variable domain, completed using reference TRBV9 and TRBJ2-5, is DSGVTQTPKHLITATGQRVTLRCSPRSGDLSVYWYQQSLDQGLQFLIQYYNGEERAKGNILERFSAQQFPDLHSELNLSSLELGDSALYFCASSVGSSPQQETQYFGPGTRLLVL.

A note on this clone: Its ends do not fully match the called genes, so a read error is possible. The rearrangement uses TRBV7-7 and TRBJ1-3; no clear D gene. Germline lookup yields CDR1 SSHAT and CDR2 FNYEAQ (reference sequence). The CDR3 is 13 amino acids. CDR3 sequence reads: CASSLERGNTIYF. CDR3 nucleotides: TGTGCTAGCAGTCTAGAAAGGGGAAACACCATATATTTT.

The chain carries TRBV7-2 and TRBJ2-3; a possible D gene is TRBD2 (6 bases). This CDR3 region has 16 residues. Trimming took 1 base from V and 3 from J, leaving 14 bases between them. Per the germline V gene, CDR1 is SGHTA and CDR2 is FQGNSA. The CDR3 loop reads CASSLGTGAGTDTQYF. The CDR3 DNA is TGTGCCAGCAGCTTAGGTACGGGAGCAGGGACAGATACGCAGTATTTT.

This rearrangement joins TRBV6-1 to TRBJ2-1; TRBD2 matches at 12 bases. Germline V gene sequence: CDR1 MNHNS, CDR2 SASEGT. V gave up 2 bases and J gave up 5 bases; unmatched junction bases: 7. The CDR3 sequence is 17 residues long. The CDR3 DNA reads TGTGCCAGCAGTGAAACCCCGACTAGCGGGAGCCACAATGAGCAGTTCTTC. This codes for CASSETPTSGSHNEQFF.

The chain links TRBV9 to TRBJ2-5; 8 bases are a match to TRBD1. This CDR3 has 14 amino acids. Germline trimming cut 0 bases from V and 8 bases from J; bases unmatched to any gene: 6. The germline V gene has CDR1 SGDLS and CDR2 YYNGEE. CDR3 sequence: CASSVVEQGGTQYF. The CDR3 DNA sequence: TGTGCCAGCAGCGTAGTAGAACAGGGGGGAACCCAGTACTTC.

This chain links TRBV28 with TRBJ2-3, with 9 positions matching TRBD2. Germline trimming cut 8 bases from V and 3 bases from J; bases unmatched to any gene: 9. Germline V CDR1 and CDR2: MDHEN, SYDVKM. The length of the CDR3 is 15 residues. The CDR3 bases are TGTGCCAGCTTCGGGGCGGGAGGGCCAACAGATACGCAGTATTTT. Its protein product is CASFGAGGPTDTQYF.

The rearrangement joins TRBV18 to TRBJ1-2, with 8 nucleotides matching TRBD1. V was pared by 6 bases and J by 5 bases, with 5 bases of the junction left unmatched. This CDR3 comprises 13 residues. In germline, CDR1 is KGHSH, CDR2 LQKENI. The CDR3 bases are TGTGCCAGCTCGTCAGGGGGCCGGTATGGCTACACCTTC. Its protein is CASSSGGRYGYTF.

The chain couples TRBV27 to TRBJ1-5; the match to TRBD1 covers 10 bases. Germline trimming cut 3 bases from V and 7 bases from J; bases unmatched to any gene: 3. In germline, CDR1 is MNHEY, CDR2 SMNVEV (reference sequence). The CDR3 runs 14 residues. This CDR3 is CASSFRDRGQPQHF. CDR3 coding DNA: TGTGCCAGCAGTTTCAGGGACAGGGGCCAGCCCCAGCATTTT.

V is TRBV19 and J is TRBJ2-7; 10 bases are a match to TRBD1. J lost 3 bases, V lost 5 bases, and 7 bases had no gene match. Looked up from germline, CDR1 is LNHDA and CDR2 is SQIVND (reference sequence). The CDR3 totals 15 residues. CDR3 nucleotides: TGTGCCAGTAGTGGGACAGGGGATCCCTACTACGAGCAGTACTTC. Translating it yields CASSGTGDPYYEQYF.

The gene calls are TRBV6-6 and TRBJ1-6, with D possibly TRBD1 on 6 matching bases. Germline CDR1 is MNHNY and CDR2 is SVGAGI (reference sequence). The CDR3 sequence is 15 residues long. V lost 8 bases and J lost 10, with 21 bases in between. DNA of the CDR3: TGTGCCAGCGCACTGCAGGCAGGGGTTCCGTCACCCCTCCACTTT. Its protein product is CASALQAGVPSPLHF.

In DNA, the CDR3 is TGTGCCAGCAGCGTAGAGTTTCGGGCGGGAGGGACCAGGAATGAGCAGTTCTTC. Amino acids: CASSVEFRAGGTRNEQFF. This sequence joins TRBV9 and TRBJ2-1; 9 positions agree with TRBD2. The CDR3 totals 18 residues. V lost 0 bases, J lost 7 bases, and 14 bases stayed unmatched. Germline V gene data show CDR1 as SGDLS and CDR2 as YYNGEE.

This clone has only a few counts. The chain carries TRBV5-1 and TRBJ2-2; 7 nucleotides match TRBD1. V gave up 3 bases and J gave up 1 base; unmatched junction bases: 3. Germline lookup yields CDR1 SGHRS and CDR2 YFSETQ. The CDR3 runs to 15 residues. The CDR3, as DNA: TGCGCCAGCAGCTCCCGGACAGGGAACACCGGGGAGCTGTTTTTT. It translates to CASSSRTGNTGELFF.

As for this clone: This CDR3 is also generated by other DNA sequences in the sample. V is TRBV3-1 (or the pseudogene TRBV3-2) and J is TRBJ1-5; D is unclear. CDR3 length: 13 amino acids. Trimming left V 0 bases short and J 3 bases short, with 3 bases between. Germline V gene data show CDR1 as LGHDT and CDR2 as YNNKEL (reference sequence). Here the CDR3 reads CASSQDINQPQHF. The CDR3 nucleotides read TGTGCCAGCAGCCAAGATATCAATCAGCCCCAGCATTTT.

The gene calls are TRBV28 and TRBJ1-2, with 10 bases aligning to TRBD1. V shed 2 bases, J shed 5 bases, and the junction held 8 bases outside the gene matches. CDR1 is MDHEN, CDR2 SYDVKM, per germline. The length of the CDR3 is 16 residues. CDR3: CASSLQDRGSNYGYTF. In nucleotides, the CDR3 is TGTGCCAGCAGTTTACAGGACAGGGGGTCAAATTATGGCTACACCTTC.

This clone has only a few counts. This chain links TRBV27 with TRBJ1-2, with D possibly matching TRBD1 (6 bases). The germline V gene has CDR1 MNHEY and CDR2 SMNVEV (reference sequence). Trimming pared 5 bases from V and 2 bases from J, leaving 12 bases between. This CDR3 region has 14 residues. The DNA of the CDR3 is TGTGCCAGCAGTATCCGGACAGACAACTATGGCTACACCTTC. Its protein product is CASSIRTDNYGYTF.

CDR3 loop: CASSFRGARNGELFF. CDR3 nucleotides: TGTGCCAGCAGTTTCCGGGGGGCTAGGAACGGGGAGCTGTTTTTT. The genes are TRBV27 and TRBJ2-2; weak D call: TRBD2 (7 bases). Germline CDR1 and CDR2: MNHEY and SMNVEV (reference sequence). Trimming took off 3 bases at V and 7 bases at J, with 15 bases between the two ends. This CDR3 contains 15 residues.

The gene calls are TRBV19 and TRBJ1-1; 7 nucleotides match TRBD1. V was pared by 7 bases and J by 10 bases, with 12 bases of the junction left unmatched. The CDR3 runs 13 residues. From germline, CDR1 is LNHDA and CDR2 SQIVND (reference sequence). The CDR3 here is CASTARQGLAAFF. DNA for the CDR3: TGTGCCAGTACCGCCAGACAGGGTTTGGCAGCTTTCTTT.

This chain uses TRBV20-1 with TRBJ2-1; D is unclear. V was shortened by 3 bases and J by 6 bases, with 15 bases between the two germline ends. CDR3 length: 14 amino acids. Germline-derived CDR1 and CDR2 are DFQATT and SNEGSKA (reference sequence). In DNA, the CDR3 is TGCAGTGCTAGTGCCTTAGCAGTTTCCAATGAGCAGTTCTTC. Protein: CSASALAVSNEQFF.

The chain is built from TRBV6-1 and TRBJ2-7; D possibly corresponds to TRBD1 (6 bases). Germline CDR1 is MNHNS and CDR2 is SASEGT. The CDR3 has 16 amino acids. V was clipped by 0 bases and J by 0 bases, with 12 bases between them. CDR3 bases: TGTGCCAGCAGTGAAGCGGGACAAATAAGCTCCTACGAGCAGTACTTC. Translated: CASSEAGQISSYEQYF.

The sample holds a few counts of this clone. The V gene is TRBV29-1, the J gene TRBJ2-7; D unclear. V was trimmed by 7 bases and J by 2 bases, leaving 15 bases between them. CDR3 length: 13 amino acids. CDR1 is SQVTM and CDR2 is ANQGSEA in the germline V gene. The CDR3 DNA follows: TGCAGCGGGCGGTCGGTTACCACCTACGAGCAGTACTTC. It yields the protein CSGRSVTTYEQYF.

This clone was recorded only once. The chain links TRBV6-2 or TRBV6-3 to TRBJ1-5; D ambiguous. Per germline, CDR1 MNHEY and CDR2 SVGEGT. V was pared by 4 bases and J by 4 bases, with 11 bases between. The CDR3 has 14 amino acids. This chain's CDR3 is CASSLLRENQPQHF. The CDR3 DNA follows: TGTGCCAGCAGTTTGCTAAGAGAAAATCAGCCCCAGCATTTT.

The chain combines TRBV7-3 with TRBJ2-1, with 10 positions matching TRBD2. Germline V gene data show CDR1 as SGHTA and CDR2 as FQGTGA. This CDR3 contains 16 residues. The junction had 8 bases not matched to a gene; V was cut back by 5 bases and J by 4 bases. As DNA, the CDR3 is TGTGCCAGCAGCCCTAAAGCACTAGCGGGATACAATGAGCAGTTCTTC. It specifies CASSPKALAGYNEQFF.

CDR3 protein: CASSTSPAGYTGELFF. CDR3 nucleotide sequence: TGTGCCAGTAGTACCTCGCCAGCGGGATACACCGGGGAGCTGTTTTTT. The chain is built from TRBV19 and TRBJ2-2, with 7 nucleotides matching TRBD2. The CDR3 spans 16 residues. With V trimmed by 4 bases and J by 3 bases, 8 bases remained unmatched. CDR1 is LNHDA, CDR2 SQIVND, per germline (reference sequence).

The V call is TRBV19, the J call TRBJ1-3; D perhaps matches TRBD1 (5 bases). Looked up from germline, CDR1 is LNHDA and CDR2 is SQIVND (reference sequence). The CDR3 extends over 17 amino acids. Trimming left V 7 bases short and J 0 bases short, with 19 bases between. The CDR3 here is CASTPRGGGDSGNTIYF. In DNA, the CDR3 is TGTGCCAGTACCCCGAGGGGCGGGGGAGACTCTGGAAACACCATATATTTT.